These 10 T cell receptor beta chains were all obtained from the same sample, sequenced in a study of cytomegalovirus exposure and HLA in healthy donors. Assay used: immunoSEQ multiplex PCR; TCRdb lists only in-frame clones, some missing. The table lists roughly 190,000 clones, about 83% of them singletons, with 1.4% to 1.5% in the top ten. The sequencing sample was made of PBMCs. These receptors came from a woman younger than 35 in good health and CMV-seronegative.

This clone was seen ten or more times. The V gene is TRBV5-6, the J gene TRBJ1-2, with a tentative D call TRBD1 (5 bases). The CDR3 is made up of 14 amino acids. The V end lost 4 bases, the J end lost 4 bases, and 14 bases lay between the germline ends. CDR1 SGHDT and CDR2 YYEEEE come from the germline V gene. Here the CDR3 reads CASSPSGGSYGYTF. Written as DNA, the CDR3 is TGTGCCAGCAGCCCATCGGGGGGGAGCTATGGCTACACCTTC.

The genes are TRBV30 and TRBJ1-2, with D possibly being TRBD1 (6 bases). CDR3 length: 15 residues. Germline CDR1 GTSNPN, CDR2 SVGIG (reference sequence). V dropped 3 bases and J dropped 7 bases, with 21 bases sitting between them. The CDR3 sequence: CAWSLTGTLSPGYTF. CDR3 bases: TGTGCCTGGAGCCTTACAGGGACCCTTAGTCCTGGCTACACCTTC.

The V call is TRBV6-6, the J call TRBJ2-7, with TRBD1 matching over 8 bases. The CDR3 is 14 amino acids. Germline values: CDR1 MNHNY, CDR2 SVGAGI (reference sequence). With V trimmed by 8 bases and J by 1 base, 7 bases remained unmatched. The CDR3, as DNA: TGTGCCAGCTCGGACAGGGCGGATTCCTACGAGCAGTACTTC. It specifies CASSDRADSYEQYF.

This clone was seen a single time. This chain joins TRBV9 and TRBJ1-2, with D possibly TRBD1 on 6 matching bases. There are 14 residues in the CDR3. CDR1 is SGDLS and CDR2 is YYNGEE in the germline V gene. With 2 bases removed from V and 2 bases from J, the gap between germline ends came to 10 bases. In DNA form, the CDR3 reads TGTGCCAGCAGCGTGGGGCAGGGGAACTATGGCTACACCTTC. This codes for CASSVGQGNYGYTF.

The V call is TRBV14, the J call TRBJ1-4; D perhaps matches TRBD1 (5 bases). Germline V lookup: CDR1 SGHDN, CDR2 FVKESK. Trimming removed 4 bases from V and 8 bases from J, with 8 bases in between. The CDR3 totals 12 residues. CDR3 sequence reads: CASSLQGEKLFF. As DNA, the CDR3 is TGTGCCAGCAGCCTGCAGGGAGAAAAACTGTTTTTT.

The chain couples TRBV27 to TRBJ2-5; D is undetermined. Per germline, CDR1 MNHEY and CDR2 SMNVEV (reference sequence). This CDR3 region has 11 residues. V was pared by 5 bases and J by 9 bases, with 10 bases between. DNA of the CDR3: TGTGCCAGCAGTCCGTCACCGGCCCAGTACTTC. It encodes CASSPSPAQYF.

The J gene is TRBJ1-4, the V gene TRBV2; 7 bases fit TRBD1. The CDR3 spans 13 residues. Germline assignment: CDR1 SNHLY and CDR2 FYNNEI. Losses at the gene ends were 9 bases for V and 5 bases for J; bases not matched to a gene: 6. Here the CDR3 reads CASNRGQNEKLFF. The CDR3 coding sequence is TGTGCCAGTAACAGGGGTCAGAATGAAAAACTGTTTTTT.

The rearrangement joins TRBV2 to TRBJ1-1; D remains ambiguous. The V end lost 1 base, the J end lost 0 bases, and 9 bases lay between the germline ends. The CDR3 runs to 15 residues. CDR1 and CDR2 from the germline V gene are SNHLY and FYNNEI. CDR3 residues: CASSEDGIMNTEAFF. The DNA of the CDR3 is TGTGCCAGCAGTGAAGACGGTATTATGAACACTGAAGCTTTCTTT. The complete variable domain, with remaining parts taken from reference TRBV2 and TRBJ1-1, reads EPEVTQTPSHQVTQMGQEVILRCVPISNHLYFYWYRQILGQKVEFLVSFYNNEISEKSEIFDDQFSVERPDGSNFTLKIRSTKLEDSAMYFCASSEDGIMNTEAFFGQGTRLTVV.

This chain connects TRBV9 to TRBJ1-4; D is unclear. Germline lookup yields CDR1 SGDLS and CDR2 YYNGEE. This CDR3 is 13 amino acids long. V lost 3 bases to trimming and J lost 3 bases, with 6 bases between them. As DNA, the CDR3 is TGTGCCAGCAGCGCGAGGGCTAATGAAAAACTGTTTTTT. It specifies CASSARANEKLFF.

The chain has TRBV27 and TRBJ2-7; 13 positions agree with TRBD2. V trimming: 0 bases; J trimming: 2 bases; junction bases outside the gene matches: 1. The CDR3 consists of 16 residues. Looked up from germline, CDR1 is MNHEY and CDR2 is SMNVEV (reference sequence). DNA for the CDR3: TGTGCCAGCAGTTTATCGGGGACTAGCGGGACCTACGAGCAGTACTTC. Its translation: CASSLSGTSGTYEQYF.